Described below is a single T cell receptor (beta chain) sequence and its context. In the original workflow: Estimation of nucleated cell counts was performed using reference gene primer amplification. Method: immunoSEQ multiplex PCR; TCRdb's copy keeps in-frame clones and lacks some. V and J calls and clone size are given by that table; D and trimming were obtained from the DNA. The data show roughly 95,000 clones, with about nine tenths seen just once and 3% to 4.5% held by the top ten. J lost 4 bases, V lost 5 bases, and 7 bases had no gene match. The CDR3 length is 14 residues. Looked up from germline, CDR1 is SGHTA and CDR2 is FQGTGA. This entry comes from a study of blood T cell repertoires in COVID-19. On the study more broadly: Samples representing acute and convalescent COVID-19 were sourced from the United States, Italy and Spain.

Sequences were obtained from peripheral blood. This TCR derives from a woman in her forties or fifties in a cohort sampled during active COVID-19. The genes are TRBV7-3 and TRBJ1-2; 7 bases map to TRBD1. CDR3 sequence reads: CASSLSGTVYGYTF. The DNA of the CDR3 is TGTGCCAGCAGCCTTTCCGGGACAGTCTATGGCTACACCTTC.